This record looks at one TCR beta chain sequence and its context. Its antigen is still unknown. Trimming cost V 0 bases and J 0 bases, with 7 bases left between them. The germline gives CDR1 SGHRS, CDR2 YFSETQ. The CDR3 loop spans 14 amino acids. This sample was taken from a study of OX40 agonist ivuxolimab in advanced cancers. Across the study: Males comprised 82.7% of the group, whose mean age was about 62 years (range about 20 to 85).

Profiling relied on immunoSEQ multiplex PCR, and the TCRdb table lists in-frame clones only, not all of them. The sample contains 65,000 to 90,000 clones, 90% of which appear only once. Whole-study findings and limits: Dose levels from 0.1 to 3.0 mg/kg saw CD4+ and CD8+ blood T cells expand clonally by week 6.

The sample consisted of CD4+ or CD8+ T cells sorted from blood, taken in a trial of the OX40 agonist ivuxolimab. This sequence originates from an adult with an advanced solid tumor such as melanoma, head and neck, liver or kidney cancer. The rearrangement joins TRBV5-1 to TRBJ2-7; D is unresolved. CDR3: CASSLVGFSYEQYF. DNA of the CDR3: TGCGCCAGCAGCTTGGTGGGATTCTCCTACGAGCAGTACTTC.